This section outlines one T cell receptor beta chain sequence together with its context. In the source study's methods: Estimation of nucleated cell counts relied on the amplification of reference gene primers. TCRdb keeps only in-frame clones here, not all; method: immunoSEQ multiplex PCR. V and J calls and clone size come straight from that table; D and trimming were deduced from the DNA. This sample has some 260,000 clones; more than 70% occur once, and the top ten carry 6% to 6.5%. This sample is part of a study of blood T cell repertoires in COVID-19. Study-level background: Specimens from acute and convalescent COVID-19 originated in the United States, Italy and Spain. PBMCs, B-cell-depleted T cells, or T cells were the source of the cDNA or gDNA that made up the material.

From germline, CDR1 is SGHRS and CDR2 YFSETQ. CDR3 length: 13 residues. J was trimmed by 6 bases and V by 3 bases; bases with no gene match: 4. Seattle's cohort entered during active infection and was followed longitudinally. The receptor's source is a woman aged 30 to 39 with COVID-19, enrolled during active disease. Sequencing used peripheral blood. The V and J genes are TRBV5-1 and TRBJ1-1, with 8 bases matching TRBD1. The CDR3 is CASSSTGAPEAFF. The CDR3 DNA reads TGCGCCAGCAGCTCGACAGGGGCCCCTGAAGCTTTCTTT. Variable domain in full (rest from reference TRBV5-1 and TRBJ1-1): KAGVTQTPRYLIKTRGQQVTLSCSPISGHRSVSWYQQTPGQGLQFLFEYFSETQRNKGNFPGRFSGRQFSNSRSEMNVSTLELGDSALYLCASSSTGAPEAFFGQGTRLTVV.